A single sample gave rise to the 14 T cell receptor beta chains below, sequenced in a study of cytomegalovirus exposure and HLA in healthy donors (dated by TCRdb to about 2017). The method was the immunoSEQ multiplex PCR assay. The multiplex PCR relied on a mix of 60 forward primers for TCR Vbeta segments and 13 reverse primers for TCR Jbeta segments. What TCRdb holds here is the immuneACCESS table cut down to in-frame rearrangements. Part of the clones is not present; checked against another copy, under half of the missing clones reflect an unresolved V gene, and the others are unexplained. The table for this sample lists 150,000 to 200,000 clones; 80% of them were counted only once. The ten largest clones represent 6% to 7.5% of the sample. The sequenced sample was PBMCs. The source of these receptors is a man aged 25-45 years in good health and CMV-seropositive.

Only one count was recorded for this clone. The chain has TRBV12-2 and TRBJ2-3; the table names TRBD1, a call not compared with the DNA. TRBV12-2 is designated a pseudogene. The CDR3 is 18 residues long. The CDR3 loop reads CASRYNRQASLFTDTQYF. DNA of the CDR3: TGTGCAAGTCGCTATAATCGACAGGCGTCCCTCTTCACAGATACGCAGTATTTT.

The chain uses TRBV4-1 and TRBJ2-1, with D possibly being TRBD1 (7 bases). Germline V gives CDR1 MGHRA, CDR2 YSYEKL. With 3 bases removed from V and 7 bases from J, the gap between germline ends came to 19 bases. The CDR3 length is 16 residues. The CDR3 nucleotides are TGCGCCAGCAGCCAGGGGTTAGTGGCAGGGGGGAATGAGCAGTTCTTC. It specifies CASSQGLVAGGNEQFF.

Comment on this clone: Its ends do not fully match the called genes, so a read error is possible. The V call is TRBV7-9, the J call TRBJ1-6; 9 nucleotides agree with TRBD1. The germline V gene encodes CDR1 SEHNR and CDR2 FQNEAQ (reference sequence). The CDR3 runs to 14 residues. Written as DNA, the CDR3 is TGTTCCAGCAGCCCGGGGACAGGGAATTCACCCCTCCACTTT. Encoded protein: CSSSPGTGNSPLHF.

V is TRBV30 and J is TRBJ2-7; D perhaps matches TRBD2 (6 bases). This CDR3 comprises 14 residues. Germline V lookup: CDR1 GTSNPN, CDR2 SVGIG (reference sequence). V lost 4 bases, J lost 0 bases, and 13 bases lay in between. CDR3 nucleotides: TGTGCCTGGAAGGGGACTCGTAACTCCTACGAGCAGTACTTC. Its translation is CAWKGTRNSYEQYF.

This rearrangement joins TRBV19 to TRBJ2-5; 8 bases are shared with TRBD2. CDR3 length: 18 residues. J lost 0 bases, V lost 6 bases, and 15 bases had no gene match. Germline V gene sequence: CDR1 LNHDA, CDR2 SQIVND (reference sequence). The CDR3 region is CASSPSALAGVYQETQYF. The CDR3 bases are TGTGCCAGTAGCCCTTCGGCCCTAGCGGGTGTGTACCAAGAGACCCAGTACTTC.

The rearrangement uses TRBV14 and TRBJ2-3; TRBD2 aligns across 10 bases. Trimming removed 4 bases from V and 2 bases from J; junction bases left unmatched: 6. The CDR3 runs 16 residues. The germline gives CDR1 SGHDN, CDR2 FVKESK. In DNA, the CDR3 is TGTGCCAGCAGCCGCGGACTAGCGGAGTACACAGATACGCAGTATTTT. Translation: CASSRGLAEYTDTQYF. Full variable domain (outside the CDR3, taken from reference TRBV14 and TRBJ2-3): EAGVTQFPSHSVIEKGQTVTLRCDPISGHDNLYWYRRVMGKEIKFLLHFVKESKQDESGMPNNRFLAERTGGTYSTLKVQPAELEDSGVYFCASSRGLAEYTDTQYFGPGTRLTVL.

The chain employs TRBV30 and TRBJ1-5; D gene uncertain. The CDR3 is 15 residues long. The V end was cut by 1 base, the J end by 0 bases, with 10 bases between. Germline assignment: CDR1 GTSNPN and CDR2 SVGIG (reference sequence). This chain's CDR3 is CAWSGAVNSNQPQHF. The CDR3 DNA follows: TGTGCCTGGAGTGGAGCGGTTAATAGCAATCAGCCCCAGCATTTT.

This rearrangement joins TRBV4-1 to TRBJ1-2; D might be TRBD1 (5 bases). Germline V gene data show CDR1 as MGHRA and CDR2 as YSYEKL. With 2 bases removed from V and 0 bases from J, the gap between germline ends came to 28 bases. The CDR3 totals 21 residues. CDR3 coding DNA: TGCGCCAGCAGCCAACCCCCTCAGCTTCAGGGTGATCCCCTTGCTAACTATGGCTACACCTTC. Its protein product is CASSQPPQLQGDPLANYGYTF.

V is TRBV27 and J is TRBJ2-7; D remains unclear. The CDR3 sequence is 13 residues long. Germline-derived CDR1 and CDR2 are MNHEY and SMNVEV (reference sequence). V lost 6 bases, J lost 2 bases, and 11 bases lay in between. The CDR3 reads CASRSKPAYEQYF. Here the CDR3 DNA reads TGTGCCAGCAGAAGTAAACCAGCCTACGAGCAGTACTTC.

V gene TRBV7-6 combines with J gene TRBJ2-5; 7 positions match TRBD2. From germline, CDR1 is SGHVS and CDR2 FNYEAQ. Trimming cost V 5 bases and J 4 bases; bases outside gene matches: 1. This CDR3 has 12 amino acids. The CDR3 sequence: CASSRGGETQYF. The CDR3 bases are TGTGCCAGCAGCCGCGGGGGAGAGACCCAGTACTTC.

For this clone: The junction departs from the called germline gene at one end, perhaps through a read error. The chain has TRBV27 and TRBJ2-7, with D maybe TRBD2 (5 bases). The V gene's germline CDR1 is MNHEY and CDR2 SMNVEV (reference sequence). This CDR3 region has 15 residues. The DNA of the CDR3 is TGTGCCAGCAGTATATCGTCCCTAGCAGACTCCGAGCAGTACTTC. Translation gives CASSISSLADSEQYF.

The rearrangement uses TRBV28 and TRBJ2-2; 7 nucleotides align to TRBD2. The CDR3 runs 15 residues. Trimming removed 3 bases from V and 0 bases from J; junction bases left unmatched: 1. CDR1 and CDR2 (germline): MDHEN, SYDVKM. In DNA form, the CDR3 reads TGTGCCAGCAGTTTTCTAGCGGCGAACACCGGGGAGCTGTTTTTT. This codes for CASSFLAANTGELFF.

This chain uses TRBV27 with TRBJ1-4, with 8 nucleotides matching TRBD1. CDR1 MNHEY and CDR2 SMNVEV come from the germline V gene (reference sequence). After removal of 4 bases from V and 7 bases from J, the junction contained 20 bases not matched to a gene. This CDR3 contains 19 residues. CDR3 region: CASSSSNYWTGLLSEKLFF. As DNA, the CDR3 is TGTGCCAGCAGTTCATCCAACTACTGGACAGGGCTTTTGTCTGAAAAACTGTTTTTT.

Concerning this clone itself: The sample holds other DNA sequences that translate to the same CDR3. This chain connects TRBV9 to TRBJ2-7, with TRBD2 identical over 7 bases. The CDR3 length is 14 residues. V trimming: 0 bases; J trimming: 2 bases; junction bases outside the gene matches: 2. From germline, CDR1 is SGDLS and CDR2 YYNGEE. The DNA of the CDR3 is TGTGCCAGCAGCGTAGGGGGGAGGGCCTACGAGCAGTACTTC. Amino acids: CASSVGGRAYEQYF.